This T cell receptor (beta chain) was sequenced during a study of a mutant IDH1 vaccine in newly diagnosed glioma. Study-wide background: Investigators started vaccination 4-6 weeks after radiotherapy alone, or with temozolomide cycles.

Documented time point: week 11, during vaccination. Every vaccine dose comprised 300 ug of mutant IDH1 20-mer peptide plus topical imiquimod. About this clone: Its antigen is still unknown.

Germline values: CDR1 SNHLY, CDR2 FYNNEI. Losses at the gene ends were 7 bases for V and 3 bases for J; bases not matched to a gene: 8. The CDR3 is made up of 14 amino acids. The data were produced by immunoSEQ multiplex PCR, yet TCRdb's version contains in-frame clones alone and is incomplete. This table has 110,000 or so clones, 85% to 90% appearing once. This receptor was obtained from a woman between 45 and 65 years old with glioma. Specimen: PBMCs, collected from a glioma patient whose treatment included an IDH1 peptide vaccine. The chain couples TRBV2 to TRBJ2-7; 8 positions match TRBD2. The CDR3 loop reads CASIQDSGDYEQYF. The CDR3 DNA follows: TGTGCCAGCATCCAAGATAGCGGGGACTACGAGCAGTACTTC.